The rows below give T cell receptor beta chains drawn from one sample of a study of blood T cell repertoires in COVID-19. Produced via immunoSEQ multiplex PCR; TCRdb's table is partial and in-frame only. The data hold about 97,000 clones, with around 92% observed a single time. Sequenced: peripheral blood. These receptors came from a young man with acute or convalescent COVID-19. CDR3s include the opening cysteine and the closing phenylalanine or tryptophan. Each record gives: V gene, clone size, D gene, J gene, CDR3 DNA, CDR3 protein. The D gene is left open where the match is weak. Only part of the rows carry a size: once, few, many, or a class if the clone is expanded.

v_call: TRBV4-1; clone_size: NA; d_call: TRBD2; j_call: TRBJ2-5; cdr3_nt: TGCGCCAGCAGCCAAGATTATCTAGCGGGGGGGCATGATGAGACCCAGTACTTC; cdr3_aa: CASSQDYLAGGHDETQYF
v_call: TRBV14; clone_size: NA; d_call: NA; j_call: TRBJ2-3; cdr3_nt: TGTGCCAGCAGCCAAGATAGGGGGGCTAGCGGAGGCACAGATACGCAGTATTTT; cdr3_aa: CASSQDRGASGGTDTQYF
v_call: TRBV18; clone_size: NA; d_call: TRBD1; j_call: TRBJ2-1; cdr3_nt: TGTGCCAGCTCACCAATATCGGGACAGGGTTTAAGCAATGAGCAGTTCTTC; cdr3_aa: CASSPISGQGLSNEQFF
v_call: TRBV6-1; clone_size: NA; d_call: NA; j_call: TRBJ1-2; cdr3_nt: TGTGCCAGCAGTGAAGTGGGTAGTTTGGGCGGGAAGACCTTC; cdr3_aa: CASSEVGSLGGKTF
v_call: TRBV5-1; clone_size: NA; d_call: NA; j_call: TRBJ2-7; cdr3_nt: TGCGCCAGCAGCTTTGTTTCCGACAACCCCTACGAGCAGTACTTC; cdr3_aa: CASSFVSDNPYEQYF
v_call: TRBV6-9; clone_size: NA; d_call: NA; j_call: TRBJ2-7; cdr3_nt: TGTGCCAGCAGTTTTTGGTTGGCAGGGGCCGAAAAACAATTC; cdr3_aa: CASSFWLAGAEKQF
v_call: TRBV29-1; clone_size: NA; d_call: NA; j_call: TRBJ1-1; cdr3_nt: TGCAGCGTTGAACCGCTAGGCGGGGGGCGAGCTTTCTTT; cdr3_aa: CSVEPLGGGRAFF
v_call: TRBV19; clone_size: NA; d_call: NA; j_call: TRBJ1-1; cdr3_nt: TGTGCCAGTAGTGCAAGGGTTCTAGCGAACACTGAAGCTTTCTTT; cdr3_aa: CASSARVLANTEAFF
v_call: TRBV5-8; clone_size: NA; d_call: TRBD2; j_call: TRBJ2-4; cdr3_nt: TGTGCCAGCAGCTTCGACAGGCTAGCGGGAATAGCCAAAAACATTCAGTACTTC; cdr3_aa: CASSFDRLAGIAKNIQYF
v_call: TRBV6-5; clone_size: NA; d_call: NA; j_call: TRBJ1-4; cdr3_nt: TGTGCCAGCACCCCCCGTTCGACGGGTGAAAAACTGTTTTTT; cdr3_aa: CASTPRSTGEKLFF
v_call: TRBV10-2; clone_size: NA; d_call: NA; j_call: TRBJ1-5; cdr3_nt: TGCGCCAGCGTGGGAGGGGTCGATCAGCCCCAGCATTTT; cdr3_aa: CASVGGVDQPQHF
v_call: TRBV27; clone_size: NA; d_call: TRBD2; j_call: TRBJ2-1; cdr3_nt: TGTGCCAGCAGTTTTCGGGGGGAGGGATACAATGAGCAGTTCTTC; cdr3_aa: CASSFRGEGYNEQFF
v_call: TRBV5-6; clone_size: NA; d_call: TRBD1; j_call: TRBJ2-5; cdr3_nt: TGTGCCAGCAGCGCCCCGGGACAGGGCGGTGAGACCCAGTACTTC; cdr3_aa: CASSAPGQGGETQYF
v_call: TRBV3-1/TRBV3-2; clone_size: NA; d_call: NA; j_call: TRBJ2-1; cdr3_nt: TGTGCCAGCAGCCAAGTCGGGGGTTCCTACAATGAGCAGTTCTTC; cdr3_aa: CASSQVGGSYNEQFF
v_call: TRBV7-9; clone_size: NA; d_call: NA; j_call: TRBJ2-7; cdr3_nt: TGTGCCAGCAGCCCTGCAGGGGGGTACGAGCAGTACTTC; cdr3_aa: CASSPAGGYEQYF
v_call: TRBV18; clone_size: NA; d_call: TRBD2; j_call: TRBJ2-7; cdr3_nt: TGTGCCAGCTCACCAGGGACTAGCGGGGGGCCTCTGTCCTACGAGCAGTACTTC; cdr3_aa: CASSPGTSGGPLSYEQYF
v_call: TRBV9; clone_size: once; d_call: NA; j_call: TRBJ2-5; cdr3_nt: TGTGCCAGCAGCGTAGGGCCTGCTTACCAAGAGACCCAGTACTTC; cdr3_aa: CASSVGPAYQETQYF
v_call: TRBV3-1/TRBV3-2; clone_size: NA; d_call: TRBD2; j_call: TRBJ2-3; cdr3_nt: TGTGCCAGCAGCCAAGAAGGACTAGCCACAGATACGCAGTATTTT; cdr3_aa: CASSQEGLATDTQYF
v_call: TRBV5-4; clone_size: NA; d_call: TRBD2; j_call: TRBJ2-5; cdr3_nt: TGTGCCAGCAGCTTGGGTAGCGGGAGGTGGGAGACCCAGTACTTC; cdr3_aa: CASSLGSGRWETQYF
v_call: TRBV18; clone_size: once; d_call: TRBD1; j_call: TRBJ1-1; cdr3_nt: TGTGCCAGCTCACGACCAGGGGGCGGCGGCACTGAAGCTTTCTTT; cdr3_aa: CASSRPGGGGTEAFF
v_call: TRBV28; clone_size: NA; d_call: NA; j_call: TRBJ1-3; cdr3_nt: TGTGCCAGCAGTTTACAGGGATGGGCTGGAAACACCATATATTTT; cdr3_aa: CASSLQGWAGNTIYF
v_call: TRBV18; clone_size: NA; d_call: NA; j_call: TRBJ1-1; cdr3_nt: TGTGCCAGCTCACCAATTCGGGTTTCCGAAGCTTTCTTT; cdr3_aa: CASSPIRVSEAFF
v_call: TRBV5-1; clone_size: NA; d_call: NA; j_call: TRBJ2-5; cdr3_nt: TGCGCCAGCAGCTTGGGACAGGCCCTTGAGGAGACCCAGTACTTC; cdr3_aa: CASSLGQALEETQYF
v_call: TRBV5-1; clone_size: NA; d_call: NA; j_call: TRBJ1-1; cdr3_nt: TGCGCCAGCAGCTCGACAGTCAGCACTGAAGCTTTCTTT; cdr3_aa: CASSSTVSTEAFF
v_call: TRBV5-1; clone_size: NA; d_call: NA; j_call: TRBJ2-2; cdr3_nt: TGCGCCAGCATTTTCGTCCCAGGGAACACCGGGGAGCTGTTTTTT; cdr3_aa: CASIFVPGNTGELFF
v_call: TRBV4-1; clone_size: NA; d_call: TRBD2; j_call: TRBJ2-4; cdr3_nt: TGCGCCAGCAGCCAAGAGTGGGGAGGGAGGTCCAAAAACATTCAGTACTTC; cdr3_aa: CASSQEWGGRSKNIQYF
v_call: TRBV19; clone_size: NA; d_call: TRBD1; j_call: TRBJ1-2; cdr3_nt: TGTGCCAGTAGTCTCCTGACCGGGACAGGGACCCCCTATGGCTACACCTTC; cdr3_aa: CASSLLTGTGTPYGYTF
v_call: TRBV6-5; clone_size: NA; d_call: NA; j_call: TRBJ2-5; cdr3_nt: TGTGCCAGCAGGAGTGACAGAAAAGAGACCCAGTACTTC; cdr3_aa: CASRSDRKETQYF
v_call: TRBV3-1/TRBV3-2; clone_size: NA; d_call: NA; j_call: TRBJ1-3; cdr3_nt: TGTGCCAGCAGCCTGACCTCGGGACTTTCTGGAAACACCATATATTTT; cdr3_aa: CASSLTSGLSGNTIYF
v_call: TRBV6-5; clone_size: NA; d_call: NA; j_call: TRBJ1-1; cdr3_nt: TGTGCCAGCATTCCCCGGACCCTGAGGGACACTGAAGCTTTCTTT; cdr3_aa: CASIPRTLRDTEAFF
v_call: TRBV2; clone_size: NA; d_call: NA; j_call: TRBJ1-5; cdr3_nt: TGTGCCAGCACCAACTTAGGCAATCAGCCCCAGCATTTT; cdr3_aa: CASTNLGNQPQHF
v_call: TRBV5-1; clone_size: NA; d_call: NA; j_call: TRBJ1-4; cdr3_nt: TGCGCCAGCAGCTTGGACCGGACTGATGAAAAACTGTTTTTT; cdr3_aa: CASSLDRTDEKLFF
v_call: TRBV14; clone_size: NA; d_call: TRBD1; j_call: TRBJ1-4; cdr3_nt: TGTGCCAGCAGCCAAGGGACAGGAGTTAATGAAAAACTGTTTTTT; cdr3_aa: CASSQGTGVNEKLFF
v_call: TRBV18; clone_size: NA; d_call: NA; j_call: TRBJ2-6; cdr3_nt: TGTGCCAGCTCACCATCGGTGTCCTCTGGGGCCAACGTCCTGACTTTC; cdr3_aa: CASSPSVSSGANVLTF
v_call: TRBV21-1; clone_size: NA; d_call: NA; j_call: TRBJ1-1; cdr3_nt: TGTGCCAGCAGCAAATCCCCATTGGTGAGGAACACTGAAGCTTTCTTT; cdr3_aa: CASSKSPLVRNTEAFF
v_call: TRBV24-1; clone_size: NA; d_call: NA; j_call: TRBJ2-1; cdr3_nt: TGTGCCACCAGTGGATCGACGGGACATGGGCAGTTCTTC; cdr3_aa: CATSGSTGHGQFF
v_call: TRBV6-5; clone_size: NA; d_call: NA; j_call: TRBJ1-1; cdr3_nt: TGTGCCAGCACCTTTTCTGGGGCAGGGGAAGCTTTCTTT; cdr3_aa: CASTFSGAGEAFF
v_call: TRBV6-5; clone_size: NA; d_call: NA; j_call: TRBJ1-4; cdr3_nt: TGTGCCAGCCACGGTACTAATGAAAAACTGTTTTTT; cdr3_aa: CASHGTNEKLFF
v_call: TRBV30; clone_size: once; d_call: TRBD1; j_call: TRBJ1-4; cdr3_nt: TGTGCCTGGAGTGTCACAGGGGTGGGTGAAAAACTGTTTTTT; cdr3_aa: CAWSVTGVGEKLFF
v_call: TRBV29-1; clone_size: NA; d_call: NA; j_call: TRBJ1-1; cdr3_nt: TGCAGCGTCCTTGACACTTTTATGAACACTGAAGCTTTCTTT; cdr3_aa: CSVLDTFMNTEAFF
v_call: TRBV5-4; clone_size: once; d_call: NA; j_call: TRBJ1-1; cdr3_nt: TGTGCCAGCACCTCTGGAGGGCAGGGAAGAACTGAAGCTTTCTTT; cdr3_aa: CASTSGGQGRTEAFF
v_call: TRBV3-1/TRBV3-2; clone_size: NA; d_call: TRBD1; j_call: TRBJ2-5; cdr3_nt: TGTGCCAGCAGCCAACCGGGACAGGGGAGTCAGACCCAGTACTTC; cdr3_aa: CASSQPGQGSQTQYF
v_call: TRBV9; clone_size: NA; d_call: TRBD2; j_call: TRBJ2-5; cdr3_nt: TGTGCCAGCAGCCCCCGATCTAGCGGTCCCCAAGAGACCCAGTACTTC; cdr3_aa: CASSPRSSGPQETQYF
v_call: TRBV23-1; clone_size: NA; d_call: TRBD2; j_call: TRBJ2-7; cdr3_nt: TGCGCCAGCAGTTTGGGACTAGCGGGGGGGGTCTACGAGCAGTACTTC; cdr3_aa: CASSLGLAGGVYEQYF
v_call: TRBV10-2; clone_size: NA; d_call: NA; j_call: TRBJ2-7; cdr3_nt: TGCGCCAGCAGCCTTACTTACGAGCAGTACTTC; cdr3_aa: CASSLTYEQYF